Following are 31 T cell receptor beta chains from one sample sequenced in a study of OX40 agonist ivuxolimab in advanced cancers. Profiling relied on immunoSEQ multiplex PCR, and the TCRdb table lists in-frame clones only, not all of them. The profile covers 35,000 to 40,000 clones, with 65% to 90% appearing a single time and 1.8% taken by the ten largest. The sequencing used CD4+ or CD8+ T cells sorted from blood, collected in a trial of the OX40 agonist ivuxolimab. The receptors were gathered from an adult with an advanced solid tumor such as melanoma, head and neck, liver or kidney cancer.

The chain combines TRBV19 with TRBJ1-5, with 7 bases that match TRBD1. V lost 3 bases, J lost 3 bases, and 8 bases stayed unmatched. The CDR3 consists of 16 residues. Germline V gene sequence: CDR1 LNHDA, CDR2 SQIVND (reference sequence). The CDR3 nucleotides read TGTGCCAGTAGTATCGCGGGACAGACCTTCAATCAGCCCCAGCATTTT. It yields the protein CASSIAGQTFNQPQHF.

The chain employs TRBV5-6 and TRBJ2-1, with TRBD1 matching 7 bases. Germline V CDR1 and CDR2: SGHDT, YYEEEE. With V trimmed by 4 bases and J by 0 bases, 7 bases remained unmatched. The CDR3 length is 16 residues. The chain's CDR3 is CASSPLDRSSYNEQFF. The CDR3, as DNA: TGTGCCAGCAGCCCCCTGGACAGGAGCTCCTACAATGAGCAGTTCTTC.

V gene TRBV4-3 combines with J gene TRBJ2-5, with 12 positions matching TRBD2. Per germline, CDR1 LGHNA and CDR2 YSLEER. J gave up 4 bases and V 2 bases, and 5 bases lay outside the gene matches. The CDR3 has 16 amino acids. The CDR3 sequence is CASSQLAGGGPETQYF. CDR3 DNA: TGCGCCAGCAGCCAACTAGCGGGGGGGGGTCCAGAGACCCAGTACTTC.

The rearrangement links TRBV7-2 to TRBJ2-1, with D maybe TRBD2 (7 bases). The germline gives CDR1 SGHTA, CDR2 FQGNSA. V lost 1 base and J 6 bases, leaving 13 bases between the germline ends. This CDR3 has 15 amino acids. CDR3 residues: CASSLERGAGNEQFF. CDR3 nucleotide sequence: TGTGCCAGCAGCTTAGAACGGGGGGCTGGCAATGAGCAGTTCTTC. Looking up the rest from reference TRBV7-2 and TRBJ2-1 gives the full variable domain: GAGVSQSPSNKVTEKGKDVELRCDPISGHTALYWYRQSLGQGLEFLIYFQGNSAPDKSGLPSDRFSAERTGGSVSTLTIQRTQQEDSAVYLCASSLERGAGNEQFFGPGTRLTVL.

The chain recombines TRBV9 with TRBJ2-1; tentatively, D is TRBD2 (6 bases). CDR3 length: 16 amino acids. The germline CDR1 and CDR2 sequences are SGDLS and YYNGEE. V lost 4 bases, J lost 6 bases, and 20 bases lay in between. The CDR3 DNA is TGTGCCAGCAGCCCTCGGGGTGCCGGGACTCCCAATGAGCAGTTCTTC. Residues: CASSPRGAGTPNEQFF.

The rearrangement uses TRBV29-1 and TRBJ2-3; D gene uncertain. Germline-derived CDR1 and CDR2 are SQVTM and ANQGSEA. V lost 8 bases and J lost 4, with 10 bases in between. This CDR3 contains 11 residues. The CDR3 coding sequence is TGCAGCCTTCGTGAGGCAGATACGCAGTATTTT. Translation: CSLREADTQYF.

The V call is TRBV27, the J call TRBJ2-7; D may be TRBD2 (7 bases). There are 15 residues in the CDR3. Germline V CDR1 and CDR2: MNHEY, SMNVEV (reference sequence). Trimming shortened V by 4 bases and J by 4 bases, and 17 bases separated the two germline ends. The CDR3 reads CASSWGGGLVYEQYF. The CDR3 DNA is TGTGCCAGCAGTTGGGGGGGCGGTTTGGTATACGAGCAGTACTTC.

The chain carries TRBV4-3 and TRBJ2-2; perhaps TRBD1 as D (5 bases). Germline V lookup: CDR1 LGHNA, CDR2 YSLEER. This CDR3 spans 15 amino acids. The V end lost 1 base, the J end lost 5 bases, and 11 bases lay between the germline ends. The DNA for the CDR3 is TGCGCCAGCAGCCAAGGGCTAGGGGTTACCGGGGAGCTGTTTTTT. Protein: CASSQGLGVTGELFF.

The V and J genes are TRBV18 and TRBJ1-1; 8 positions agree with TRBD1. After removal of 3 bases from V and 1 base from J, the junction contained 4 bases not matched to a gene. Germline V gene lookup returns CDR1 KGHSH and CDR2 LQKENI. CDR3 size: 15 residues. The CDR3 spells CASSPQGAENTEAFF. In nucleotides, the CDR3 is TGTGCCAGCTCACCGCAGGGGGCGGAGAACACTGAAGCTTTCTTT.

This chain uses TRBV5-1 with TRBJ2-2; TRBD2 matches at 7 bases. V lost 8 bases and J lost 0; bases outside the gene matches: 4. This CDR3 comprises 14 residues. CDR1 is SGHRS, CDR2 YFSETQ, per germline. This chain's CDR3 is CASQAGANTGELFF. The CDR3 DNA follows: TGCGCCAGTCAGGCGGGGGCGAACACCGGGGAGCTGTTTTTT.

The CDR3 loop is CASSPGLAGGVEVETQYF. The CDR3 nucleotides are TGTGCCAGCAGCCCCGGACTAGCGGGGGGAGTCGAAGTGGAGACCCAGTACTTC. This chain uses TRBV7-2 with TRBJ2-5, with 14 bases that match TRBD2. CDR1 SGHTA and CDR2 FQGNSA come from the germline V gene. Trimming removed 5 bases from V and 5 bases from J; junction bases left unmatched: 13. The CDR3 is 18 residues long. Full variable domain (rest looked up from reference TRBV7-2 and TRBJ2-5): GAGVSQSPSNKVTEKGKDVELRCDPISGHTALYWYRQSLGQGLEFLIYFQGNSAPDKSGLPSDRFSAERTGGSVSTLTIQRTQQEDSAVYLCASSPGLAGGVEVETQYFGPGTRLLVL.

CDR3 region: CASSQAGGRRTGELFF. The DNA of the CDR3 is TGTGCCAGCAGCCAGGCGGGGGGACGCCGCACCGGGGAGCTGTTTTTT. The chain uses TRBV4-2 and TRBJ2-2; 8 positions agree with TRBD2. Trimming at V came to 3 bases and at J to 4 bases, leaving 7 bases not matched to a gene. Germline CDR1 and CDR2: LGHNA and YNFKEQ. The CDR3 has 16 residues.

The CDR3 sequence is CASSQVYEQFF. In DNA form, the CDR3 reads TGTGCCAGCAGCCAAGTATATGAGCAGTTCTTC. This chain connects TRBV14 to TRBJ2-1; D gene uncertain. Germline CDR1 reads SGHDN; CDR2 reads FVKESK. V lost 1 base to trimming and J lost 8 bases, with 3 bases between them. The CDR3 consists of 11 residues.

The CDR3 protein is CASSIGQGRGDTQYF. As DNA, the CDR3 is TGTGCCAGCAGTATCGGTCAGGGTCGTGGAGATACGCAGTATTTT. This chain connects TRBV6-4 to TRBJ2-3; perhaps TRBD1 as D (5 bases). Per germline, CDR1 MRHNA and CDR2 SNTAGT. V was trimmed by 5 bases and J by 5 bases, leaving 17 bases between them. CDR3 length equals 15 residues.

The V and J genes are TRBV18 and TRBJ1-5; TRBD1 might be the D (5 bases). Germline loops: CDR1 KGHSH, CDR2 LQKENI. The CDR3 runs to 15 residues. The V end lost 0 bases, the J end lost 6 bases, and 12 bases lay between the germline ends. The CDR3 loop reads CASSPPWAGFQPQHF. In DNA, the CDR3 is TGTGCCAGCTCACCACCCTGGGCAGGGTTTCAGCCCCAGCATTTT.

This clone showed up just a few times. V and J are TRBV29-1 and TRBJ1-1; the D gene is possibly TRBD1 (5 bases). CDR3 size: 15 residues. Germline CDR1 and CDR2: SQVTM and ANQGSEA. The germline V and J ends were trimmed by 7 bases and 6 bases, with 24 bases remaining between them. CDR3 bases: TGCAGCGATGGGGCGGGGCGGACCGATAAATCTGAAGCTTTCTTT. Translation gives CSDGAGRTDKSEAFF. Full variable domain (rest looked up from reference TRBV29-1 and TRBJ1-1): SAVISQKPSRDICQRGTSLTIQCQVDSQVTMMFWYRQQPGQSLTLIATANQGSEATYESGFVIDKFPISRPNLTFSTLTVSNMSPEDSSIYLCSDGAGRTDKSEAFFGQGTRLTVV.

CDR3 in DNA: TGCGCCAGCAGCTTGGCCTCAAATGAGCAGTTCTTC. This encodes CASSLASNEQFF. The chain links TRBV5-1 to TRBJ2-1; D is unclear. Germline CDR1 and CDR2: SGHRS and YFSETQ. The germline V and J ends were trimmed by 0 bases and 7 bases, with 5 bases remaining between them. The CDR3 totals 12 residues.

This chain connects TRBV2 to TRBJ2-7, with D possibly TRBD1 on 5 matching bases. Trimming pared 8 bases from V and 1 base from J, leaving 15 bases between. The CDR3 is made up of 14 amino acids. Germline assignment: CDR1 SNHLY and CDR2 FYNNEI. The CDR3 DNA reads TGTGCCAGCGTGGACAAGGCCACTTCCTACGAGCAGTACTTC. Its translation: CASVDKATSYEQYF.

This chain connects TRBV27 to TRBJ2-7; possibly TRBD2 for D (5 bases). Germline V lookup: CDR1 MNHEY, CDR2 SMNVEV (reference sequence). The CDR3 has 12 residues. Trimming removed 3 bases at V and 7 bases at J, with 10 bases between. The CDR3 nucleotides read TGTGCCAGCAGTTTCAGAAGAGGGGAGCAGTACTTC. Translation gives CASSFRRGEQYF.

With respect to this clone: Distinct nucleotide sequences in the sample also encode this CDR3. CDR3 DNA: TGTGCCAGTAGTATTGGACGCTCTGGAAACACCATATATTTT. Residues: CASSIGRSGNTIYF. This sequence joins TRBV19 and TRBJ1-3; no reliable D call. Looked up from germline, CDR1 is LNHDA and CDR2 is SQIVND (reference sequence). V gave up 3 bases and J gave up 0 bases, with 6 bases separating them. The CDR3 runs 14 residues.

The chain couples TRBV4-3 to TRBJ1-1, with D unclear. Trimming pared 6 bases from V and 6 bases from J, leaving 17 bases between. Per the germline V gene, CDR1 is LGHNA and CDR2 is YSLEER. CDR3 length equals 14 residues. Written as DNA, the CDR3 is TGCGCCAGCAGTCGCGGGTCGGGTTTTCCTGAAGCTTTCTTT. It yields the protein CASSRGSGFPEAFF.

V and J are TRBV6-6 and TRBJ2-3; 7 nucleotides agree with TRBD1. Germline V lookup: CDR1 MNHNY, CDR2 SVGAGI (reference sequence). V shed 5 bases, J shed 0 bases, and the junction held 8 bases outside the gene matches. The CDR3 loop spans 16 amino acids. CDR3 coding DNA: TGTGCCAGCAGTCCCTTACAGGGGATGAGCACAGATACGCAGTATTTT. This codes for CASSPLQGMSTDTQYF.

CDR3 loop: CASTYRGSSYNEQFF. The CDR3 nucleotides read TGTGCCAGCACCTACAGGGGGAGCTCCTACAATGAGCAGTTCTTC. The chain has TRBV27 and TRBJ2-1, with TRBD1 matching 8 bases. The germline V gene encodes CDR1 MNHEY and CDR2 SMNVEV (reference sequence). The V gene end was trimmed by 7 bases and the J gene end by 0 bases; junction bases not matched to a gene: 5. The CDR3 runs 15 residues.

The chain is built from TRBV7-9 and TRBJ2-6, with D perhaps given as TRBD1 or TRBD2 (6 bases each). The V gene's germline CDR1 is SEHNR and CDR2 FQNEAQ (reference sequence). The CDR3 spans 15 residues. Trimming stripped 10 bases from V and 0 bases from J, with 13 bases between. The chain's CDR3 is CATSWGASGANVLTF. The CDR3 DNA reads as TGTGCCACCAGTTGGGGGGCCTCTGGGGCCAACGTCCTGACTTTC.

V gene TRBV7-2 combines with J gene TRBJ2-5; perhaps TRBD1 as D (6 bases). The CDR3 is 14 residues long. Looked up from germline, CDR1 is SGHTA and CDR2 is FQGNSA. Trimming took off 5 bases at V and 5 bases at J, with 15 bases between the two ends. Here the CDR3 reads CASSRLGGRETQYF. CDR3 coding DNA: TGTGCCAGCAGCCGTTTAGGGGGACGGGAGACCCAGTACTTC.

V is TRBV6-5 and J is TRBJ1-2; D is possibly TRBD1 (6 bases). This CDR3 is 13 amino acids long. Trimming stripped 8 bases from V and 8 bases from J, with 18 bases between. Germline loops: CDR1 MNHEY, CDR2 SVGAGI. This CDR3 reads CASQRGGFLGYTF. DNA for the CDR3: TGTGCCAGCCAGAGGGGGGGCTTCTTAGGCTACACCTTC.

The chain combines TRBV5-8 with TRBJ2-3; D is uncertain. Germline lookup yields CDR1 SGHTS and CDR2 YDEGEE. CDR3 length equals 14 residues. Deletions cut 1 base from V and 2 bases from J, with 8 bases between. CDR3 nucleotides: TGTGCCAGCAGCTTGCAGATAACCACAGATACGCAGTATTTT. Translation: CASSLQITTDTQYF.

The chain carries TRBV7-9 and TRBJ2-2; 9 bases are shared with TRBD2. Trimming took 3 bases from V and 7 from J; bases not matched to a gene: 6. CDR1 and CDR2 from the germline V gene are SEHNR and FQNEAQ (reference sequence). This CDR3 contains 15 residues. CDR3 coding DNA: TGTGCCAGCAGCTTGCTGCGGGGGGGCGTCGGGGAGCTGTTTTTT. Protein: CASSLLRGGVGELFF. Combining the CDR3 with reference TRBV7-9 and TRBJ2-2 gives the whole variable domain DTGVSQNPRHKITKRGQNVTFRCDPISEHNRLYWYRQTLGQGPEFLTYFQNEAQLEKSRLLSDRFSAERPKGSFSTLEIQRTEQGDSAMYLCASSLLRGGVGELFFGEGSRLTVL.

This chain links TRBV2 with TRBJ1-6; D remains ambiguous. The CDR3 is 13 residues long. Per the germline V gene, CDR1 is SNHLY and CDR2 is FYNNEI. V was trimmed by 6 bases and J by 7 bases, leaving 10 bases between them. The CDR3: CASSKKENSPLHF. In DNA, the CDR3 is TGTGCCAGCAGCAAAAAGGAAAATTCACCCCTCCACTTT.

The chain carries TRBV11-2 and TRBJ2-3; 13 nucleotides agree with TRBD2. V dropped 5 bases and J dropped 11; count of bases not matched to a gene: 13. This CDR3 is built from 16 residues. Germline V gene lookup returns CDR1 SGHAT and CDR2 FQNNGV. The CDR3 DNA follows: TGTGCCAGCAGCCCTCCGGGACTAGCGGGGAGATACGGGCAGTATTTT. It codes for CASSPPGLAGRYGQYF.

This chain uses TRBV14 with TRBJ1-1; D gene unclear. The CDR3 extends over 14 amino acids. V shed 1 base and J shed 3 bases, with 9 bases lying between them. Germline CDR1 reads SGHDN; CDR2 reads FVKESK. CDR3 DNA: TGTGCCAGCAGCCAAGGAGGGTGGTACACTGAAGCTTTCTTT. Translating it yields CASSQGGWYTEAFF.